This entry describes one TCR beta chain. Its matching antigen is unknown. This record belongs to a study of T cell responses to AZD1222 COVID-19 vaccine. Sequencing used immunoSEQ multiplex PCR; TCRdb keeps in-frame clones, though not all of them. The sample holds 150,000 or so clones, 80% to 95% seen once. Overall study findings and caveats: The reported proportion of spike-specific TCRs targeting unmutated variant regions was nearly half. Among those given AZD1222, only five or six were seropositive at baseline.

This clonotype originated in an adult who received the AZD1222 COVID-19 vaccine. Sequencing used peripheral blood, obtained 28 days after the second AZD1222 dose.

CDR3 nucleotides: TGTGCCAGCAGTGACGGGGTTCTGGGGACAATCACCTTC. Residues: CASSDGVLGTITF. The rearrangement links TRBV6-1 to TRBJ1-2; D perhaps matches TRBD1 (6 bases). Germline values: CDR1 MNHNS, CDR2 SASEGT. The CDR3 length is 13 residues. With 3 bases removed from V and 13 bases from J, the gap between germline ends came to 18 bases.